Here is one TCR beta chain with its context. The antigen is not known. The sample's treatment: some 20 received Ad26.COV2.S at low or high dose, single or two shots; several received placebo; per-sample allocation not given. Sampling was performed 63 days after the first vaccine or placebo injection. This record comes from a study of Ad26.COV2.S vaccination and SARS-CoV-2 variants. The wider study: Intramuscularly, Ad26.COV2.S was given either once or twice, 56 days apart.

Sequencing was performed with immunoSEQ multiplex PCR; in TCRdb, only in-frame clones are kept and a portion is missing. The data show 450,000 to 550,000 clones, roughly nine tenths seen once. The CDR3 covers 15 residues. The V gene's germline CDR1 is SGHRS and CDR2 YFSETQ. Trimming removed 3 bases from V and 4 bases from J; junction bases left unmatched: 9. Study observations and caveats: Recipients of either vaccine or placebo displayed similar breadth of non-spike TCRs. There was reportedly substantial breadth in spike-specific CD8+ and CD4+ T cell responses after vaccination. Estimates derived from TCR breadth and depth analyses may have underestimated total T cell responses.

The J gene is TRBJ1-2, the V gene TRBV5-1; 7 positions agree with TRBD1. Sequencing used peripheral blood, obtained in a trial of Ad26.COV2.S vaccine versus placebo. The clonotype comes from a person between 18 and 60 years old who received the Ad26.COV2.S COVID-19 vaccine or a placebo. DNA of the CDR3: TGCGCCAGCAGCTCGTCTGACAGGGTTCCCTATGGCTACACCTTC. Amino acid sequence: CASSSSDRVPYGYTF.